The 24 T cell receptor beta chains presented below share a single source sample, sequenced in a study of OX40 agonist ivuxolimab in advanced cancers. The assay was immunoSEQ multiplex PCR, and TCRdb's table has in-frame clones only and misses some. The profile shows about 76,000 clones, around 90% of them singletons. The sample was CD4+ or CD8+ T cells sorted from blood, taken in a trial of the OX40 agonist ivuxolimab. These receptors all stem from an adult with an advanced solid tumor such as melanoma, head and neck, liver or kidney cancer.

The chain joins TRBV11-3 to TRBJ1-1; no clear D gene. This CDR3 has 12 residues. Germline V gene data show CDR1 as SGHNT and CDR2 as YENEEA. V was trimmed by 5 bases and J by 7 bases, leaving 11 bases between them. CDR3 amino acids: CASSIRKLEAFF. Written as DNA, the CDR3 is TGTGCCAGCAGCATCCGAAAACTTGAAGCTTTCTTT.

The chain has TRBV6-5 and TRBJ2-1; TRBD2 might be the D (6 bases). The CDR3 is 14 amino acids. Trimming cost V 5 bases and J 12 bases, with 20 bases left between them. Germline V CDR1 and CDR2: MNHEY, SVGAGI. This CDR3 reads CASSPAQGYGGQFF. The CDR3 DNA sequence: TGTGCCAGCAGTCCAGCCCAGGGATACGGGGGGCAGTTCTTC.

The V and J genes are TRBV19 and TRBJ2-7, with 7 bases matching TRBD1. The length of the CDR3 is 13 residues. Germline lookup yields CDR1 LNHDA and CDR2 SQIVND (reference sequence). V shed 5 bases and J 2 bases; nucleotides not matched to a gene: 3. The CDR3 sequence: CASSWTGAYEQYF. CDR3 nucleotides: TGTGCCAGTAGTTGGACAGGAGCCTACGAGCAGTACTTC.

The genes are TRBV5-4 and TRBJ2-7, with a possible D match to TRBD1 (5 bases). With 4 bases removed from V and 1 base from J, the gap between germline ends came to 12 bases. Germline loops: CDR1 SGHNT, CDR2 YYREEE (reference sequence). This CDR3 is 14 amino acids long. CDR3 sequence (DNA): TGTGCCAGCAGCCTATCGGACAAATCCTACGAGCAGTACTTC. This codes for CASSLSDKSYEQYF. The full variable domain, its missing parts supplied by reference TRBV5-4 and TRBJ2-7, is ETGVTQSPTHLIKTRGQQVTLRCSSQSGHNTVSWYQQALGQGPQFIFQYYREEENGRGNFPPRFSGLQFPNYSSELNVNALELDDSALYLCASSLSDKSYEQYFGPGTRLTVT.

V is TRBV14 and J is TRBJ2-5; D unclear. The germline CDR1 and CDR2 sequences are SGHDN and FVKESK. V shed 1 base and J shed 5 bases, with 8 bases lying between them. This CDR3 is 13 amino acids long. In DNA form, the CDR3 reads TGTGCCAGCAGCCAAGCCTCCGGGGAGACCCAGTACTTC. Protein: CASSQASGETQYF.

J is TRBJ2-7 and V is TRBV6-5; possibly TRBD1 for D (5 bases). Germline CDR1 reads MNHEY; CDR2 reads SVGAGI. The V end lost 4 bases, the J end lost 1 base, and 14 bases lay between the germline ends. This CDR3 is built from 15 residues. For the CDR3, the DNA is TGTGCCAGCAGTTTTGGGCAGGGCGGATCCTACGAGCAGTACTTC. This gives the protein CASSFGQGGSYEQYF.

The chain recombines TRBV7-2 with TRBJ2-2; D might be TRBD1 or TRBD2, each matching 6 bases. The CDR3 has 18 amino acids. Looked up from germline, CDR1 is SGHTA and CDR2 is FQGNSA. V lost 5 bases, J lost 0 bases, and 19 bases lay in between. Here the CDR3 reads CASSPRGGGTTNTGELFF. The CDR3 nucleotides are TGTGCCAGCAGCCCCCGCGGAGGCGGGACAACGAACACCGGGGAGCTGTTTTTT.

This chain connects TRBV5-1 to TRBJ2-7; TRBD2 matches 8 bases. Trimming removed 1 base from V and 6 bases from J; junction bases left unmatched: 6. The CDR3 is 14 amino acids. The germline CDR1 and CDR2 sequences are SGHRS and YFSETQ. The CDR3 sequence: CASSLTGGSREQYF. DNA for the CDR3: TGCGCCAGCAGCTTGACGGGAGGGTCTCGCGAGCAGTACTTC.

The chain joins TRBV13 to TRBJ2-7; D assignment may be TRBD1 or TRBD2 (5 bases each). There are 13 residues in the CDR3. Deletions cut 5 bases from V and 3 bases from J, with 11 bases between. Germline V gene data show CDR1 as PRHDT and CDR2 as FYEKMQ (reference sequence). The DNA for the CDR3 is TGTGCCAGCAGCGTGGGACCGGACTACGAGCAGTACTTC. It specifies CASSVGPDYEQYF.

The chain has TRBV28 and TRBJ1-1, with D possibly matching TRBD1 (5 bases). The germline V gene has CDR1 MDHEN and CDR2 SYDVKM. The germline V and J ends were trimmed by 3 bases and 3 bases, with 11 bases remaining between them. The CDR3 runs to 14 residues. The CDR3 coding sequence is TGTGCCAGCAGTTTGGCAGGGTTGGACACTGAAGCTTTCTTT. Protein sequence: CASSLAGLDTEAFF.

The chain has TRBV9 and TRBJ1-5, with 9 nucleotides matching TRBD1. The CDR3 extends over 15 amino acids. J lost 4 bases, V lost 4 bases, and 6 bases had no gene match. Per germline, CDR1 SGDLS and CDR2 YYNGEE. The CDR3 DNA is TGTGCCAGCAGCCGAACAGGGGGCGGAAATCAGCCCCAGCATTTT. Its translation is CASSRTGGGNQPQHF.

The CDR3 DNA reads TGTGCCATCAGTGGGACAGGGAGGGTTCGGTACAATGAGCAGTTCTTC. Translation: CAISGTGRVRYNEQFF. This rearrangement joins TRBV10-3 to TRBJ2-1; the D gene is possibly TRBD1 (8 bases). Looked up from germline, CDR1 is ENHRY and CDR2 is SYGVKD. V was trimmed by 4 bases and J by 4 bases, leaving 17 bases between them. CDR3 length: 16 amino acids.

CDR3 coding DNA: TGTGCCAGCAGCGTAGGGGAGAGACATTCAAACACCGGGGAGCTGTTTTTT. Protein sequence: CASSVGERHSNTGELFF. This rearrangement joins TRBV9 to TRBJ2-2; TRBD2 is a possible D gene (5 bases). CDR3 size: 17 residues. V was clipped by 0 bases and J by 2 bases, with 14 bases between them. CDR1 is SGDLS, CDR2 YYNGEE, per germline.

CDR3 loop: CASGGLRAPYNEQFF. The CDR3 region has the DNA TGTGCCAGCGGTGGTCTAAGGGCCCCATACAATGAGCAGTTCTTC. The chain recombines TRBV6-1 with TRBJ2-1; D is undetermined. CDR1 and CDR2 (germline): MNHNS, SASEGT. The CDR3 is 15 amino acids. V was trimmed by 8 bases and J by 4 bases, leaving 18 bases between them.

The rearrangement joins TRBV6-6 to TRBJ1-5; a weak D match, TRBD1 (5 bases). Trimming took off 0 bases at V and 4 bases at J, with 13 bases between the two ends. The CDR3 covers 16 residues. Germline V gene sequence: CDR1 MNHNY, CDR2 SVGAGI (reference sequence). DNA for the CDR3: TGTGCCAGCAGTTACTCGCGGGACCGACGGAATCAGCCCCAGCATTTT. This sequence encodes CASSYSRDRRNQPQHF.

This clone was observed a handful of times. V gene TRBV25-1 combines with J gene TRBJ2-2; the D call may be TRBD1 or TRBD2 (5 bases each). Germline-derived CDR1 and CDR2 are MGHDK and SYGVNS. The CDR3 loop spans 15 amino acids. V lost 6 bases, J lost 1 base, and 12 bases lay in between. CDR3 in amino acids: CASRRGDLNTGELFF. The CDR3 DNA reads as TGTGCCAGCAGACGGGGCGACTTGAACACCGGGGAGCTGTTTTTT.

The V and J genes are TRBV2 and TRBJ2-7, with 7 bases lining up with TRBD2. Germline V gives CDR1 SNHLY, CDR2 FYNNEI. The CDR3 is made up of 12 amino acids. The V segment lost 9 bases and the J segment 6 bases; nucleotides outside the gene matches: 8. The CDR3 DNA sequence: TGTGCCAGGGGACTATCAGGGCGCGAGCAGTACTTC. Amino acids: CARGLSGREQYF.

The chain joins TRBV27 to TRBJ2-3; no clear D gene. This CDR3 comprises 12 residues. Trimming took off 7 bases at V and 0 bases at J, with 5 bases between the two ends. The germline V gene encodes CDR1 MNHEY and CDR2 SMNVEV (reference sequence). The CDR3 loop is CASKSSTDTQYF. As DNA, the CDR3 is TGTGCCAGCAAGTCGAGCACAGATACGCAGTATTTT.

The chain is built from TRBV6-6 and TRBJ1-4, with D possibly matching TRBD1 (6 bases). Germline CDR1 MNHNY, CDR2 SVGAGI (reference sequence). The V end was cut by 2 bases, the J end by 7 bases, with 14 bases between. There are 15 residues in the CDR3. CDR3 sequence reads: CASSYGGRVSEKLFF. CDR3 coding DNA: TGTGCCAGCAGTTACGGGGGCAGGGTCAGTGAAAAACTGTTTTTT.

This clone showed up just once. The J gene is TRBJ1-4, the V gene TRBV30; the D gene is possibly TRBD1 (5 bases). The V end lost 5 bases, the J end lost 4 bases, and 8 bases lay between the germline ends. The CDR3 is made up of 12 amino acids. Germline values: CDR1 GTSNPN, CDR2 SVGIG (reference sequence). DNA of the CDR3: TGTGCCTGGTTGGGGGGTAATGAAAAACTGTTTTTT. This encodes CAWLGGNEKLFF.

Here the CDR3 reads CASSSSGRGNEQFF. CDR3 nucleotides: TGTGCCAGCAGCTCTAGCGGGAGGGGCAATGAGCAGTTCTTC. The genes are TRBV7-9 and TRBJ2-1, with 12 bases that match TRBD2. Looked up from germline, CDR1 is SEHNR and CDR2 is FQNEAQ (reference sequence). The CDR3 covers 14 residues. Germline trimming cut 4 bases from V and 6 bases from J; bases unmatched to any gene: 1.

The V call is TRBV5-4, the J call TRBJ1-5; D gene uncertain. Deletions cut 0 bases from V and 1 base from J, with 5 bases between. Germline values: CDR1 SGHNT, CDR2 YYREEE (reference sequence). This CDR3 region has 14 residues. The CDR3 loop reads CASSLVGSNQPQHF. CDR3 bases: TGTGCCAGCAGCTTGGTAGGGAGCAATCAGCCCCAGCATTTT.

The chain recombines TRBV6-6 with TRBJ2-7; 10 nucleotides agree with TRBD1. V shed 6 bases, J shed 5 bases, and the junction held 7 bases outside the gene matches. The CDR3 runs to 14 residues. The germline V gene encodes CDR1 MNHNY and CDR2 SVGAGI (reference sequence). The CDR3 DNA reads as TGTGCCAGCAGCCTACCCGGGACAGGGGACGAGCAGTACTTC. Translated, it gives CASSLPGTGDEQYF.

The genes are TRBV7-2 and TRBJ2-7; D is tentatively TRBD1 or TRBD2 (5 bases each). The V and J ends lost 4 bases and 4 bases respectively, with 14 bases between them. The CDR3 covers 14 residues. CDR1 is SGHTA, CDR2 FQGNSA, per germline. Written as DNA, the CDR3 is TGTGCCAGCAGCTACTCCGGGACGGCGTACGAGCAGTACTTC. It yields the protein CASSYSGTAYEQYF.